These 15 T cell receptor beta chains share one sample of origin, sequenced in a study of CD8+CD57+ T cells in acquired aplastic anemia. Sequenced patients had shown CD8+CD57+ cell expansion by flow cytometry. The template for TCR beta VDJ and CDR3 sequence profiling was genomic DNA. A single record per CDR3 protein comes from TCRdb applying MiXCR to the reads. This table holds roughly 160,000 distinct CDR3 sequences, roughly two thirds found once. The source material was sorted CD4+, CD8+, or CD8+CD57+ T cells (not recorded which) from PBMCs. The receptor set was obtained from a human donor with aplastic anemia.

This chain uses TRBV15 with TRBJ1-1; D not certain. Germline CDR1 reads LNHNV; CDR2 reads YYDKDF (reference sequence). The length of the CDR3 is 13 residues. V was pared by 5 bases and J by 6 bases, with 13 bases between. The CDR3 nucleotides read TGTGCCACCAGCCGGATCGCGGGGTCTGAAGCTTTCTTT. Translation gives CATSRIAGSEAFF.

This clonotype was recorded a few times. This chain connects TRBV15 to TRBJ2-6, with 12 positions matching TRBD1. Germline CDR1 and CDR2: LNHNV and YYDKDF (reference sequence). The junction had 11 bases not matched to a gene; V was cut back by 5 bases and J by 3 bases. The CDR3 sequence is 19 residues long. The DNA of the CDR3 is TGTGCCACCAGCCGGGTCGGGGGACAGGGGGCTTATGGGGCCAACGTCCTGACTTTC. Translating gives CATSRVGGQGAYGANVLTF. Full variable domain (missing parts from reference TRBV15 and TRBJ2-6): DAMVIQNPRYQVTQFGKPVTLSCSQTLNHNVMYWYQQKSSQAPKLLFHYYDKDFNNEADTPDNFQSRRPNTSFCFLDIRSPGLGDTAMYLCATSRVGGQGAYGANVLTFGAGSRLTVL.

The V gene is TRBV29-1, the J gene TRBJ2-7, with D unclear. V shed 4 bases and J shed 1 base, with 11 bases lying between them. This CDR3 comprises 13 residues. Germline CDR1 and CDR2: SQVTM and ANQGSEA. The CDR3 DNA sequence: TGCAGCGTTGTTACCGGGCCTTCCTACGAGCAGTACTTC. This gives the protein CSVVTGPSYEQYF.

The chain joins TRBV11-3 to TRBJ2-5; 7 positions match TRBD1. Near its end, the DNA agrees better with TRBJ2-4, so the J call may be wrong. This CDR3 is built from 15 residues. Looked up from germline, CDR1 is SGHNT and CDR2 is YENEEA. DNA for the CDR3: TGTGCCAGCAGCCCGGACAGGCCACTTGGTAACATTCAGTACTTC. It specifies CASSPDRPLGNIQYF.

The V call is TRBV5-1, the J call TRBJ1-2, with 10 bases identical to TRBD1. CDR3 length: 15 amino acids. With 3 bases clipped from V and 8 bases from J, the junction kept 10 bases outside the gene matches. The germline gives CDR1 SGHRS, CDR2 YFSETQ. Here the CDR3 reads CASSSAGQGVSGYTF. CDR3 bases: TGCGCCAGCAGCTCTGCAGGACAGGGGGTATCGGGCTACACCTTC.

The chain uses TRBV28 and TRBJ2-7, with D perhaps being TRBD1 or TRBD2 (5 bases each). Looked up from germline, CDR1 is MDHEN and CDR2 is SYDVKM. Trimming took 5 bases from V and 2 from J, leaving 16 bases between them. There are 15 residues in the CDR3. CDR3 in DNA: TGTGCCAGCAGTGAACCCGGGACGGGGACCTACGAGCAGTACTTC. The encoded protein is CASSEPGTGTYEQYF.

The V gene is TRBV5-1, the J gene TRBJ1-5; 7 bases are a match to TRBD1. Trimming at V came to 0 bases and at J to 4 bases, leaving 4 bases not matched to a gene. The V gene's germline CDR1 is SGHRS and CDR2 YFSETQ. This CDR3 spans 15 amino acids. CDR3 nucleotide sequence: TGCGCCAGCAGCTTGGGTGGACAGGTGAATCAGCCCCAGCATTTT. Its protein is CASSLGGQVNQPQHF.

Ten or more counts support this clonotype. The chain is built from TRBV12-3 or TRBV12-4 and TRBJ2-7, with a weak D call TRBD1 (6 bases). The CDR3 covers 12 residues. V lost 5 bases and J 3 bases, leaving 8 bases between the germline ends. DNA for the CDR3: TGTGCCAGCAGTCCACAGGGCTACGAGCAGTACGTC. This gives the protein CASSPQGYEQYV.

This clonotype was counted a few times. The chain is built from TRBV24-1 and TRBJ2-5; D gene unclear. The CDR3 extends over 13 amino acids. Trimming took 1 base from V and 3 from J, leaving 5 bases between them. Germline values: CDR1 KGHDR, CDR2 SFDVKD. CDR3 protein: CATSDFRKETQYF. In nucleotides, the CDR3 is TGTGCCACCAGTGATTTTAGGAAAGAGACCCAGTACTTC.

The chain uses TRBV19 and TRBJ1-1; D unresolved. The CDR3 is made up of 14 amino acids. V was cut by 8 bases and J by 4 bases, with 17 bases left in between. The germline V gene encodes CDR1 LNHDA and CDR2 SQIVND (reference sequence). CDR3 bases: TGTGCCAGTCGCCAGACGGTTACGAGCACTGAAGCTTTCTTT. Protein: CASRQTVTSTEAFF.

Only a few counts were recorded for this clonotype. This sequence joins TRBV7-9 and TRBJ1-6, with D unclear. The V end lost 6 bases, the J end lost 0 bases, and 9 bases lay between the germline ends. The CDR3 length is 15 residues. The germline gives CDR1 SEHNR, CDR2 FQNEAQ (reference sequence). The CDR3: CASRQWSSYNSPLHF. The CDR3 DNA sequence: TGTGCCAGCAGGCAGTGGAGCTCCTATAATTCACCCCTCCACTTT. The whole variable domain, remainder taken from reference TRBV7-9 and TRBJ1-6, is DTGVSQNPRHKITKRGQNVTFRCDPISEHNRLYWYRQTLGQGPEFLTYFQNEAQLEKSRLLSDRFSAERPKGSFSTLEIQRTEQGDSAMYLCASRQWSSYNSPLHFGNGTRLTVT.

This clonotype was observed once. V usage is TRBV24-1 and J usage is TRBJ2-1, with 10 bases fitting TRBD1. Germline V gene lookup returns CDR1 KGHDR and CDR2 SFDVKD. The CDR3 extends over 16 amino acids. The V and J ends lost 4 bases and 7 bases, in that order; junction bases with no gene match: 9. CDR3 protein: CATSDSGTGDRNEQFF. The CDR3 DNA reads TGTGCCACCAGTGACTCCGGGACAGGGGATCGGAATGAGCAGTTCTTC.

This clonotype was counted at least ten times. CDR3 nucleotide sequence: TGTGCCAGGGGGACAGGGGGGTACGAGCAGTACTTC. Encoded protein: CARGTGGYEQYF. The chain uses TRBV30 and TRBJ2-7, with 11 bases fitting TRBD1. Trimming at V came to 8 bases and at J to 4 bases, leaving 4 bases not matched to a gene. This CDR3 has 12 amino acids. Looked up from germline, CDR1 is GTSNPN and CDR2 is SVGIG (reference sequence). Complete variable domain (other parts from reference TRBV30 and TRBJ2-7): SQTIHQWPATLVQPVGSPLSLECTVEGTSNPNLYWYRQAAGRGLQLLFYSVGIGQISSEVPQNLSASRPQDRQFILSSKKLLLSDSGFYLCARGTGGYEQYFGPGTRLTVT.

The CDR3 region has the DNA TGCAGTGCTAGAGGGGGACTAGCGGACTCCGATGAGCAGTACGTC. This gives the protein CSARGGLADSDEQYV. The V gene is TRBV20-1, the J gene TRBJ2-7, with 11 nucleotides matching TRBD2. Germline values: CDR1 DFQATT, CDR2 SNEGSKA (reference sequence). V was pared by 1 base and J by 7 bases, with 9 bases of the junction left unmatched. The CDR3 loop spans 15 amino acids.

The table lists this clonotype with a few counts. The CDR3 DNA follows: TGTGCCAGCAGCTCCCAGGGTAACGCAGATACGCAGTATTTT. It translates to CASSSQGNADTQYF. The V call is TRBV7-3, the J call TRBJ2-3, with D perhaps matching TRBD1 (5 bases). V lost 4 bases and J lost 4, with 12 bases in between. This CDR3 region has 14 residues. Germline V gives CDR1 SGHTA, CDR2 FQGTGA.